One and the same sample provided the 5 T cell receptor beta chains below, sequenced in a study of T cell responses to AZD1222 COVID-19 vaccine. The method was immunoSEQ multiplex PCR; TCRdb's version includes in-frame clones alone and lacks a portion of them. The table includes some 28,000 clones, around 80% detected once. The material sequenced was peripheral blood, taken on day 0 of AZD1222 vaccination. These receptors originate from an adult in good health.

The CDR3 here is CASSLREQASNYGYTF. The CDR3 DNA follows: TGTGCCAGCAGCTTAAGAGAGCAGGCATCTAACTATGGCTACACCTTC. The gene calls are TRBV7-9 and TRBJ1-2; D gene unclear. This CDR3 is 16 amino acids long. Germline CDR1 reads SEHNR; CDR2 reads FQNEAQ (reference sequence). Trimming removed 2 bases from V and 0 bases from J, with 13 bases in between.

The chain links TRBV18 to TRBJ1-4; perhaps TRBD1 as D (5 bases). This CDR3 spans 14 amino acids. The ends were cut back, 5 bases at V and 5 bases at J, with 12 bases in the middle. Germline V gene lookup returns CDR1 KGHSH and CDR2 LQKENI. CDR3 amino acids: CASSSGHQNEKLFF. CDR3 nucleotide sequence: TGTGCCAGCTCATCAGGACACCAGAATGAAAAACTGTTTTTT.

This clone was seen only once. This chain joins TRBV6-2 or TRBV6-3 and TRBJ2-7; D remains ambiguous. Trimming took 6 bases from V and 5 from J, leaving 11 bases between them. CDR3 length: 12 amino acids. CDR1 and CDR2 from the germline V gene are MNHEY and SVGEGT. CDR3 sequence reads: CASSSQEDEQYV. The CDR3 DNA is TGTGCCAGCAGCTCCCAAGAGGACGAGCAGTACGTC.

This chain connects TRBV5-1 to TRBJ2-2; D gene ambiguous. The germline V gene encodes CDR1 SGHRS and CDR2 YFSETQ. The length of the CDR3 is 14 residues. The ends were cut back, 5 bases at V and 0 bases at J, with 8 bases in the middle. In DNA, the CDR3 is TGCGCCAGCAGTAGGGATGCGAACACCGGGGAGCTGTTTTTT. Protein: CASSRDANTGELFF.

The chain uses TRBV3-1 (or the pseudogene TRBV3-2) and TRBJ2-2, with 10 bases matching TRBD1. J lost 6 bases, V lost 4 bases, and 2 bases had no gene match. CDR1 and CDR2 (germline): LGHDT, YNNKEL (reference sequence). The CDR3 loop spans 14 amino acids. Here the CDR3 DNA reads TGTGCCAGCAGCCCGGACAGGGGGGCCGGGGAGCTGTTTTTT. Translation gives CASSPDRGAGELFF.